These 4 T cell receptor beta chains were all obtained from the same sample, sequenced in a study of blood T cells in healthy people across ages. The authors ran a second PCR of 7 to 11 cycles using a sample-barcoded 5' primer and a J-beta primer mix. TCRdb analysed the 5' RACE reads with MiXCR anew, one entry per CDR3 protein. This sample carries about 1.8 million distinct CDR3 sequences, roughly 49% of them seen once, and the ten largest clones take approximately 2%. Sequenced: blood. The receptors were gathered from a woman aged 40 to 50 in good health.

The J gene is TRBJ2-5, the V gene TRBV9; a weak D match, TRBD2 (5 bases). With 0 bases removed from V and 4 bases from J, the gap between germline ends came to 13 bases. The CDR3 has 15 amino acids. The V gene's germline CDR1 is SGDLS and CDR2 YYNGEE. CDR3 bases: TGTGCCAGCAGCGTAGATACCGATGAGGGAGAGACCCAGTACTTC. Its translation: CASSVDTDEGETQYF.

The J gene is TRBJ1-2, the V gene TRBV27; D is ambiguous. Trimming cost V 5 bases and J 8 bases, with 12 bases left between them. From germline, CDR1 is MNHEY and CDR2 SMNVEV (reference sequence). This CDR3 is built from 12 residues. This chain's CDR3 is CASSTGTLGYTF. The CDR3 DNA follows: TGTGCCAGCAGTACCGGTACCCTGGGCTACACCTTC.

J is TRBJ2-3 and V is TRBV11-2, with D possibly TRBD2 on 6 matching bases. Looked up from germline, CDR1 is SGHAT and CDR2 is FQNNGV. Trimming removed 2 bases from V and 1 base from J, with 13 bases in between. The length of the CDR3 is 16 residues. CDR3 coding DNA: TGTGCCAGCAGCTTAAATCGGGGACTCGGCACAGATACGCAGTATTTT. Translated, it gives CASSLNRGLGTDTQYF.

This clonotype was counted only a few times. This chain links TRBV21-1 with TRBJ2-5; the listed D gene, TRBD1, was not tested against the DNA. TRBV21-1 constitutes a pseudogene. The CDR3 loop spans 16 amino acids. The chain's CDR3 is CASKGMGGRRRETQYF. DNA of the CDR3: TGTGCCAGCAAGGGGATGGGGGGGCGAAGGAGAGAGACCCAGTACTTC.